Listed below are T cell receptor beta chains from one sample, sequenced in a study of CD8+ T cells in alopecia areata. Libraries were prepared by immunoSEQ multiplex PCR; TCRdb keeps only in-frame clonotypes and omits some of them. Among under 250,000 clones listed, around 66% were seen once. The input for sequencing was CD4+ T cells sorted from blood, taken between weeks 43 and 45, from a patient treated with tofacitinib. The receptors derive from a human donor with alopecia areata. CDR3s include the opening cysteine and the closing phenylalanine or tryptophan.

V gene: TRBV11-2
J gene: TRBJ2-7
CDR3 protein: CASSLDPDAEQYF

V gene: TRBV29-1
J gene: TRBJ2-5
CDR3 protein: CSAGEGTRETQYF

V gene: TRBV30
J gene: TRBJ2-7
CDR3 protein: CAWSVGSHRDYEQYF

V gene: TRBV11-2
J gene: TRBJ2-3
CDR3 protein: CASSRSFRADTQYF

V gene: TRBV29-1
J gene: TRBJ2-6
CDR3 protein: CSAAPAGANVLTF

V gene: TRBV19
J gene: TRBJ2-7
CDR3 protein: CASSRALGQNYEQYF

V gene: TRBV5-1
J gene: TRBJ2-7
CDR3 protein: CASSSDRTITYEQYF

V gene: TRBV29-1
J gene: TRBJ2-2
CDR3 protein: CSVDGPGITGELFF

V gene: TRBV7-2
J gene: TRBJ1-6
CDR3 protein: CASSLQGAESSPLHF

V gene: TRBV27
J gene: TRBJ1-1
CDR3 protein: CASSLYSVGEGGTEAFF